This T cell receptor (beta chain) was retrieved from a study of blood T cell repertoires in COVID-19. CDR3 length: 13 amino acids. The ends were cut back, 4 bases at V and 5 bases at J, with 12 bases in the middle. The germline CDR1 and CDR2 sequences are SGHDT and YYEEEE. As handled by the study authors: Reference gene primer amplification in the assay estimated nucleated cell counts. The data were produced by immunoSEQ multiplex PCR, yet TCRdb's version contains in-frame clones alone and is incomplete. The V and J calls and clone size are taken from that table; D and trimming were inferred from the DNA. The table shows around 120,000 clones, with roughly nine tenths occurring only once.

V gene TRBV5-6 combines with J gene TRBJ1-1; no clear D. The sequenced sample was peripheral blood. This receptor was obtained from a human donor in a cohort sampled during active COVID-19. CDR3 sequence (DNA): TGTGCCAGCAGCCGCGGGAGGGTTACTGAAGCTTTCTTT. It translates to CASSRGRVTEAFF.